The 27 T cell receptor beta chains below all came from one sample that was sequenced in a study of T cell changes during pregnancy in multiple sclerosis. Clones were sequenced by immunoSEQ multiplex PCR, and TCRdb holds only the in-frame ones, with some missing. The table lists some 110,000 clones, roughly nine tenths of them singletons. Here the sequenced sample was peripheral blood, taken in the third trimester of pregnancy. Receptors originate from a female donor with multiple sclerosis, enrolled in a pregnancy study.

There are a few counts of this clone. V is TRBV7-6 and J is TRBJ1-2; D ambiguous. Germline values: CDR1 SGHVS, CDR2 FNYEAQ. Trimming shortened V by 5 bases and J by 7 bases, and 23 bases separated the two germline ends. This CDR3 comprises 16 residues. CDR3 nucleotides: TGTGCCAGCAGCCCCGCGGGAACAAGCACTTCTACTGGCTACACCTTC. Translating gives CASSPAGTSTSTGYTF.

This clone was recorded once. The gene calls are TRBV18 and TRBJ2-1, with D possibly matching TRBD1 (6 bases). CDR3 length equals 13 residues. CDR1 and CDR2 from the germline V gene are KGHSH and LQKENI. V dropped 4 bases and J dropped 7 bases, with 11 bases sitting between them. CDR3 protein: CASSLKQGNEQFF. DNA of the CDR3: TGTGCCAGCTCACTTAAACAGGGAAATGAGCAGTTCTTC.

This chain connects TRBV2 to TRBJ1-2; a weak D match, TRBD1 (5 bases). V lost 6 bases to trimming and J lost 4 bases, with 21 bases between them. Per germline, CDR1 SNHLY and CDR2 FYNNEI. CDR3 size: 16 residues. The CDR3 nucleotides are TGTGCCAGCAGCGGAGGGGTAAGGCCGCAGTCCTATGGCTACACCTTC. It translates to CASSGGVRPQSYGYTF.

This chain links TRBV2 with TRBJ2-3; 9 bases fit TRBD2. With V trimmed by 7 bases and J by 5 bases, 7 bases remained unmatched. The CDR3 is made up of 14 amino acids. CDR1 and CDR2 from the germline V gene are SNHLY and FYNNEI. CDR3 coding DNA: TGTGCCAGCATCCCGGGACTAGCAATAGATACGCAGTATTTT. Its translation is CASIPGLAIDTQYF. Variable domain in full (rest from reference TRBV2 and TRBJ2-3): EPEVTQTPSHQVTQMGQEVILRCVPISNHLYFYWYRQILGQKVEFLVSFYNNEISEKSEIFDDQFSVERPDGSNFTLKIRSTKLEDSAMYFCASIPGLAIDTQYFGPGTRLTVL.

V usage is TRBV2 and J usage is TRBJ2-7; 8 bases match TRBD1. V was clipped by 6 bases and J by 0 bases; unmatched bases: 7. Germline V gives CDR1 SNHLY, CDR2 FYNNEI. The CDR3 loop spans 15 amino acids. DNA for the CDR3: TGTGCCAGCAGGGCAGGGGGCTTAAACTCCTACGAGCAGTACTTC. Protein product: CASRAGGLNSYEQYF.

This clone appeared once. V gene TRBV27 combines with J gene TRBJ2-1; 12 positions agree with TRBD2. CDR1 is MNHEY, CDR2 SMNVEV, per germline (reference sequence). Trimming at V came to 5 bases and at J to 0 bases, leaving 2 bases not matched to a gene. The CDR3 contains 16 residues. The CDR3 here is CASSETSGSSYNEQFF. The CDR3 DNA is TGTGCCAGCAGTGAGACTAGCGGGAGCTCCTACAATGAGCAGTTCTTC.

The rearrangement joins TRBV6-1 to TRBJ1-2; D may be TRBD1 (5 bases). CDR3 length: 14 amino acids. CDR1 is MNHNS and CDR2 is SASEGT in the germline V gene. Trimming removed 4 bases at V and 4 bases at J, with 13 bases between. The CDR3 protein is CASSASQGGYGYTF. As DNA, the CDR3 is TGTGCCAGCAGTGCCTCCCAGGGAGGCTATGGCTACACCTTC.

The chain recombines TRBV28 with TRBJ2-3; 8 bases line up with TRBD1. Germline V lookup: CDR1 MDHEN, CDR2 SYDVKM. Trimming removed 5 bases from V and 4 bases from J; junction bases left unmatched: 8. The CDR3 runs 15 residues. CDR3 nucleotide sequence: TGTGCCAGCAGTCCAGGGGGCGCAGAATCAGATACGCAGTATTTT. Its translation is CASSPGGAESDTQYF.

The chain joins TRBV4-1 to TRBJ2-5, with D perhaps TRBD2 (5 bases). Trimming removed 1 base from V and 2 bases from J, with 5 bases in between. CDR1 and CDR2 from the germline V gene are MGHRA and YSYEKL. This CDR3 comprises 13 residues. CDR3 residues: CASSQGGQETQYF. CDR3 in DNA: TGCGCCAGCAGCCAAGGAGGGCAAGAGACCCAGTACTTC.

The chain employs TRBV4-1 and TRBJ2-1; no clear D. The CDR3 has 13 amino acids. Germline V gene lookup returns CDR1 MGHRA and CDR2 YSYEKL. The V end was cut by 4 bases, the J end by 8 bases, with 12 bases between. This CDR3 is CASSPPGRDEQFF. The CDR3 DNA reads TGCGCCAGCAGCCCCCCTGGGCGCGATGAGCAGTTCTTC.

This clone occurred once. The V and J genes are TRBV5-1 and TRBJ1-2, with 7 bases that match TRBD1. Germline loops: CDR1 SGHRS, CDR2 YFSETQ. The CDR3 is 13 residues long. V lost 0 bases, J lost 4 bases, and 0 bases stayed unmatched. CDR3 region: CASSLDRGYGYTF. CDR3 DNA sequence: TGCGCCAGCAGCTTGGACAGGGGCTATGGCTACACCTTC.

The V call is TRBV6-5, the J call TRBJ2-2; 13 bases match TRBD2. V shed 4 bases and J 6 bases; nucleotides not matched to a gene: 5. Germline-derived CDR1 and CDR2 are MNHEY and SVGAGI. The CDR3 contains 16 residues. CDR3 DNA sequence: TGTGCCAGCAGTTCCCGACTAGCGGGAGGTGCCGGGGAGCTGTTTTTT. This encodes CASSSRLAGGAGELFF.

The V gene is TRBV6-6, the J gene TRBJ1-2; 10 bases match TRBD1. The CDR3 contains 15 residues. Germline CDR1 is MNHNY and CDR2 is SVGAGI (reference sequence). After removal of 6 bases from V and 4 bases from J, the junction contained 8 bases not matched to a gene. CDR3 amino acids: CASSRGGDRGYGYTF. CDR3 in DNA: TGTGCCAGCAGCCGCGGGGGGGACAGGGGCTATGGCTACACCTTC.

The V call is TRBV11-2, the J call TRBJ2-5; 10 bases match TRBD2. This CDR3 is 17 amino acids long. V lost 5 bases to trimming and J lost 4 bases; unmatched junction nucleotides: 13. Germline lookup yields CDR1 SGHAT and CDR2 FQNNGV. CDR3 nucleotides: TGTGCCAGCAGCGCACTACTCACTCTAGCGGGGGTAGAGACCCAGTACTTC. Protein product: CASSALLTLAGVETQYF.

The chain combines TRBV5-6 with TRBJ2-6; no firm D call. Trimming pared 0 bases from V and 2 bases from J, leaving 12 bases between. Germline CDR1 reads SGHDT; CDR2 reads YYEEEE. The CDR3 totals 17 residues. The chain's CDR3 is CASSLVLLFTGANVLTF. The CDR3 nucleotides read TGTGCCAGCAGCTTGGTACTACTCTTCACTGGGGCCAACGTCCTGACTTTC.

The chain is built from TRBV19 and TRBJ1-1; TRBD1 matches at 7 bases. This CDR3 region has 15 residues. V dropped 4 bases and J dropped 0; count of bases not matched to a gene: 5. The germline gives CDR1 LNHDA, CDR2 SQIVND (reference sequence). The CDR3 DNA sequence: TGTGCCAGTAGTACCTACGGACAGGTGAACACTGAAGCTTTCTTT. Its protein is CASSTYGQVNTEAFF.

The gene calls are TRBV28 and TRBJ1-3; tentative D call: TRBD1 (6 bases). This CDR3 has 17 residues. CDR1 is MDHEN, CDR2 SYDVKM, per germline. V lost 5 bases, J lost 0 bases, and 17 bases lay in between. This CDR3 reads CASSRFWTAFSGNTIYF. DNA of the CDR3: TGTGCCAGCAGTCGTTTTTGGACAGCGTTCTCTGGAAACACCATATATTTT.

This rearrangement joins TRBV5-1 to TRBJ1-1; D is ambiguous. Trimming cost V 0 bases and J 3 bases, with 6 bases left between them. This CDR3 contains 13 residues. CDR1 is SGHRS and CDR2 is YFSETQ in the germline V gene. CDR3 coding DNA: TGCGCCAGCAGCTTGGAACACCACACTGAAGCTTTCTTT. It specifies CASSLEHHTEAFF.

The genes are TRBV11-1 and TRBJ1-1, with 8 bases identical to TRBD1. The CDR3 consists of 14 residues. V lost 5 bases and J lost 1; bases outside the gene matches: 3. Germline assignment: CDR1 SGHAT and CDR2 FQDESV (reference sequence). The CDR3 region is CASSIDRGNTEAFF. CDR3 DNA: TGTGCCAGCAGCATCGACAGGGGGAACACTGAAGCTTTCTTT.

The chain carries TRBV15 and TRBJ1-5; D is ambiguous. V gave up 1 base and J gave up 4 bases, with 14 bases separating them. This CDR3 has 16 amino acids. Per the germline V gene, CDR1 is LNHNV and CDR2 is YYDKDF (reference sequence). In DNA, the CDR3 is TGTGCCACCAGCAGAGGAGGAGCTGGCGGAAATCAGCCCCAGCATTTT. Translated, it gives CATSRGGAGGNQPQHF.

The chain couples TRBV7-2 to TRBJ1-1; a possible D gene is TRBD1 (5 bases). Trimming removed 3 bases from V and 5 bases from J, with 13 bases in between. Germline V gene data show CDR1 as SGHTA and CDR2 as FQGNSA. The CDR3 sequence is 14 residues long. The CDR3 sequence is CASSFGRGSTEAFF. In DNA form, the CDR3 reads TGTGCCAGCAGCTTCGGGAGGGGAAGTACTGAAGCTTTCTTT. The full variable domain, its missing parts supplied by reference TRBV7-2 and TRBJ1-1, is GAGVSQSPSNKVTEKGKDVELRCDPISGHTALYWYRQSLGQGLEFLIYFQGNSAPDKSGLPSDRFSAERTGGSVSTLTIQRTQQEDSAVYLCASSFGRGSTEAFFGQGTRLTVV.

The genes are TRBV29-1 and TRBJ1-2; D is perhaps TRBD1 (5 bases). Trimming took off 2 bases at V and 2 bases at J, with 12 bases between the two ends. This CDR3 comprises 14 residues. Germline V CDR1 and CDR2: SQVTM, ANQGSEA. CDR3 protein: CSVEWQGANYGYTF. The CDR3 DNA reads TGCAGCGTTGAATGGCAGGGCGCGAACTATGGCTACACCTTC.

The rearrangement links TRBV25-1 to TRBJ2-5; 14 bases fit TRBD2. The germline V gene has CDR1 MGHDK and CDR2 SYGVNS. This CDR3 comprises 16 residues. J gave up 5 bases and V 5 bases, and 7 bases lay outside the gene matches. CDR3 residues: CASSSGLAGVSETQYF. The CDR3 DNA reads as TGTGCCAGCAGTTCGGGACTAGCGGGGGTTTCGGAGACCCAGTACTTC.

This clone was seen many times. The chain uses TRBV27 and TRBJ2-3; 8 bases map to TRBD2. Unmatched junction bases numbered 3, after V lost 1 base and J lost 0 bases. The CDR3 spans 16 residues. Germline lookup yields CDR1 MNHEY and CDR2 SMNVEV (reference sequence). CDR3 sequence reads: CASSLWASGSTDTQYF. CDR3 DNA sequence: TGTGCCAGCAGTTTATGGGCTAGCGGGAGCACAGATACGCAGTATTTT.

The CDR3 loop is CASSLEPLGGQPQHF. The DNA for the CDR3 is TGCGCCAGCAGCTTGGAACCCCTTGGGGGGCAGCCCCAGCATTTT. The J gene is TRBJ1-5, the V gene TRBV5-1; D is possibly TRBD1 (5 bases). The CDR3 runs 15 residues. The germline gives CDR1 SGHRS, CDR2 YFSETQ. V dropped 0 bases and J dropped 7 bases, with 14 bases sitting between them. The whole variable domain, remainder taken from reference TRBV5-1 and TRBJ1-5, is KAGVTQTPRYLIKTRGQQVTLSCSPISGHRSVSWYQQTPGQGLQFLFEYFSETQRNKGNFPGRFSGRQFSNSRSEMNVSTLELGDSALYLCASSLEPLGGQPQHFGDGTRLSIL.

The CDR3 sequence: CASSPVQGNTGELFF. The CDR3 DNA is TGTGCCAGCTCACCCGTACAGGGGAACACCGGGGAGCTGTTTTTT. This chain joins TRBV18 and TRBJ2-2, with D perhaps matching TRBD1 (6 bases). With 3 bases removed from V and 1 base from J, the gap between germline ends came to 9 bases. Germline values: CDR1 KGHSH, CDR2 LQKENI. The CDR3 consists of 15 residues.

This rearrangement joins TRBV11-2 to TRBJ2-1; 11 positions agree with TRBD2. V shed 5 bases and J 12 bases; nucleotides not matched to a gene: 3. This CDR3 is built from 12 residues. Germline loops: CDR1 SGHAT, CDR2 FQNNGV. The CDR3 protein is CASSLGLAGQFF. Here the CDR3 DNA reads TGTGCCAGCAGCCTCGGACTAGCGGGGCAGTTCTTC. The whole variable domain, filled in from reference TRBV11-2 and TRBJ2-1, reads EAGVAQSPRYKIIEKRQSVAFWCNPISGHATLYWYQQILGQGPKLLIQFQNNGVVDDSQLPKDRFSAERLKGVDSTLKIQPAKLEDSAVYLCASSLGLAGQFFGPGTRLTVL.